The present TCR beta chain was sequenced within a study of identical twins. Germline values: CDR1 SGHVS, CDR2 FQNEAQ. CDR3 size: 11 residues. One entry per CDR3 protein, called by TCRdb with MiXCR from the 5' RACE reads. The data contain fewer than 900,000 distinct CDR3 sequences, 18% of them singletons. This clonotype was detected only a few times. One end of the junction does not line up with germline, which may come from a read error. These data were likewise used in another study, on T cells expressing NK-cell markers.

This TCR was recovered from a woman aged 18-30 years in good health. Sequenced material: PBMCs. The chain recombines TRBV7-8 with TRBJ2-7, with 7 positions matching TRBD1. CDR3: CASSRGQSVNF. CDR3 nucleotides: TGTGCCAGCAGCCGGGGACAGTCGGTAAACTTC.